Reported below is one T cell receptor beta chain. The sample belongs to a study of beta chain features in type 1 diabetes. The germline CDR1 and CDR2 sequences are SEHNR and FQNEAQ (reference sequence). The CDR3 loop spans 16 amino acids. V was pared by 5 bases and J by 5 bases, with 9 bases of the junction left unmatched. The authors reverse transcribed all of the isolated RNA, so sequencing captured expressed TCRB transcripts. Libraries were prepared by immunoSEQ multiplex PCR; TCRdb keeps only in-frame clonotypes and omits some of them. The repertoire holds under 400,000 clones, with about 20% as singletons.

The chain recombines TRBV7-9 with TRBJ2-3, with 11 positions matching TRBD2. This TCR derives from a woman between 18 and 29 years old in good health. Sequenced material: naive CD4+ T cells from blood. CDR3 residues: CASSPIAGGRGDTQYF. In nucleotides, the CDR3 is TGTGCCAGCAGCCCAATAGCGGGGGGGCGTGGAGATACGCAGTATTTT.